The 28 T cell receptor beta chains below come from one sample, sequenced in a study of T cell changes during pregnancy in multiple sclerosis. The repertoire was sequenced with immunoSEQ multiplex PCR; TCRdb's copy has only in-frame clones and lacks some. The profile covers approximately 12,000 clones, with around 87% appearing a single time and about 14% taken by the ten largest. The sample in question was CD8+ T cells from peripheral blood mononuclear cells, obtained in the second trimester of pregnancy. The receptor source for this set is a female donor in good health, enrolled as a control in a pregnancy study.

J is TRBJ1-2 and V is TRBV6-1, with 11 positions matching TRBD1. Germline assignment: CDR1 MNHNS and CDR2 SASEGT. V was clipped by 3 bases and J by 3 bases; unmatched bases: 9. The CDR3 is 17 amino acids. The CDR3 DNA is TGTGCCAGCAGTGACGGACAGGGGGCGGGGTTCGACTATGGCTACACCTTC. This sequence encodes CASSDGQGAGFDYGYTF.

V usage is TRBV27 and J usage is TRBJ1-1; unclear D gene. Germline V lookup: CDR1 MNHEY, CDR2 SMNVEV (reference sequence). V was clipped by 3 bases and J by 5 bases, with 10 bases between them. The CDR3 is made up of 13 amino acids. The CDR3 DNA reads as TGTGCCAGCAGTTTCGCGGCGAGGACTGAAGCTTTCTTT. Translated: CASSFAARTEAFF.

This chain links TRBV12-5 with TRBJ2-1, with a weak D call TRBD2 (6 bases). Germline values: CDR1 LGHNT, CDR2 FRNRAP. Between the trimmed V and J ends, which lost 3 bases and 8 bases, there was a span of 8 bases. This CDR3 has 12 residues. The CDR3 region has the DNA TGTGCTAGTGGTTTCGGGGGTGATGAGCAGTTCTTC. This sequence encodes CASGFGGDEQFF. The entire variable domain, with the rest obtained from reference TRBV12-5 and TRBJ2-1, is as follows: DARVTQTPRHKVTEMGQEVTMRCQPILGHNTVFWYRQTMMQGLELLAYFRNRAPLDDSGMPKDRFSAEMPDATLATLKIQPSEPRDSAVYFCASGFGGDEQFFGPGTRLTVL.

The chain links TRBV6-5 to TRBJ2-1; D possibly corresponds to TRBD2 (6 bases). Germline CDR1 reads MNHEY; CDR2 reads SVGAGI. Trimming stripped 5 bases from V and 7 bases from J, with 18 bases between. CDR3 length: 15 residues. The DNA for the CDR3 is TGTGCCAGCAGTCCCACCGGGACTGGGGGGAATGAGCAGTTCTTC. Its translation is CASSPTGTGGNEQFF.

This clone is termed medium-sized. The chain couples TRBV6-5 to TRBJ2-7, with 7 bases lining up with TRBD1. The CDR3 has 15 amino acids. V was clipped by 5 bases and J by 2 bases; unmatched bases: 9. Germline values: CDR1 MNHEY, CDR2 SVGAGI. CDR3: CASSTSGTAPYEQYF. The CDR3 nucleotides read TGTGCCAGCAGTACCTCCGGGACAGCACCCTACGAGCAGTACTTC.

The chain is built from TRBV7-9 and TRBJ2-7; 8 bases are shared with TRBD2. The CDR3 is 14 amino acids. After removal of 7 bases from V and 2 bases from J, the junction contained 7 bases not matched to a gene. CDR1 and CDR2 (germline): SEHNR, FQNEAQ (reference sequence). The CDR3 nucleotides are TGTGCCAGCACTGATAGCGGGGCCGCCTACGAGCAGTACTTC. This translates into CASTDSGAAYEQYF. The entire variable domain, with the rest obtained from reference TRBV7-9 and TRBJ2-7, is as follows: DTGVSQNPRHKITKRGQNVTFRCDPISEHNRLYWYRQTLGQGPEFLTYFQNEAQLEKSRLLSDRFSAERPKGSFSTLEIQRTEQGDSAMYLCASTDSGAAYEQYFGPGTRLTVT.

The chain links TRBV10-2 to TRBJ1-1, with 8 bases identical to TRBD1. CDR3 length: 15 residues. CDR1 and CDR2 (germline): WSHSY, SAAADI. With 2 bases clipped from V and 5 bases from J, the junction kept 7 bases outside the gene matches. The CDR3 spells CASSENRGWRTEAFF. The CDR3 bases are TGCGCCAGCAGTGAGAACAGGGGGTGGAGAACTGAAGCTTTCTTT.

This sequence joins TRBV25-1 and TRBJ2-1; perhaps TRBD2 as D (5 bases). This CDR3 has 15 amino acids. Trimming removed 3 bases at V and 0 bases at J, with 9 bases between. Germline CDR1 MGHDK, CDR2 SYGVNS. CDR3 DNA sequence: TGTGCCAGCAGTGACAGGAGGAGCTCCTACAATGAGCAGTTCTTC. Translation: CASSDRRSSYNEQFF.

J is TRBJ1-2 and V is TRBV30, with D possibly being TRBD1 (5 bases). V was cut by 0 bases and J by 3 bases, with 20 bases left in between. Germline assignment: CDR1 GTSNPN and CDR2 SVGIG (reference sequence). CDR3 length equals 17 residues. The DNA for the CDR3 is TGTGCCTGGAGTGTAAGGGACCGGAGGAGGAGGGACTATGGCTACACCTTC. This encodes CAWSVRDRRRRDYGYTF.

The chain uses TRBV5-6 and TRBJ2-7; 8 nucleotides match TRBD1. V was pared by 2 bases and J by 3 bases, with 7 bases of the junction left unmatched. In germline, CDR1 is SGHDT, CDR2 YYEEEE. The CDR3 length is 15 residues. In DNA, the CDR3 is TGTGCCAGCAGCTTTAGGGGACAGGCTGTCTACGAGCAGTACTTC. Translating gives CASSFRGQAVYEQYF.

This chain links TRBV27 with TRBJ1-5; TRBD1 matches at 7 bases. Germline V gene lookup returns CDR1 MNHEY and CDR2 SMNVEV (reference sequence). The ends lost 6 bases at V and 4 bases at J; junction bases unmatched: 9. CDR3 length equals 15 residues. The CDR3: CASRPTGVRNQPQHF. Here the CDR3 DNA reads TGTGCCAGCAGGCCCACAGGGGTTAGAAATCAGCCCCAGCATTTT.

J is TRBJ2-1 and V is TRBV5-6; 10 bases are shared with TRBD2. The CDR3 has 15 residues. The ends lost 1 base at V and 9 bases at J; junction bases unmatched: 7. Germline CDR1 is SGHDT and CDR2 is YYEEEE. The CDR3 nucleotides are TGTGCCAGCAGCTTGTTGAATAGCGGGGGGATTGAGCAGTTCTTC. This sequence encodes CASSLLNSGGIEQFF.

The V and J genes are TRBV7-2 and TRBJ1-1; the D gene is possibly TRBD1 (6 bases). The CDR3 totals 13 residues. V was trimmed by 6 bases and J by 2 bases, leaving 10 bases between them. CDR1 is SGHTA, CDR2 FQGNSA, per germline. CDR3 coding DNA: TGTGCCAGCAGACCACAGGGAAACACTGAAGCTTTCTTT. Its translation: CASRPQGNTEAFF.

The chain uses TRBV27 and TRBJ2-1; tentative D call: TRBD2 (6 bases). From germline, CDR1 is MNHEY and CDR2 SMNVEV (reference sequence). V lost 7 bases to trimming and J lost 8 bases, with 18 bases between them. This CDR3 is built from 14 residues. CDR3 DNA sequence: TGTGCCAGCACACAAATTGGGAGGTTCGATGAGCAGTTCTTC. Translation gives CASTQIGRFDEQFF.

The chain couples TRBV14 to TRBJ2-1, with TRBD2 matching over 13 bases. CDR3 size: 19 residues. J lost 0 bases, V lost 4 bases, and 9 bases had no gene match. From germline, CDR1 is SGHDN and CDR2 FVKESK. CDR3 nucleotide sequence: TGTGCCAGCAGCCCCTGGACTAGCGGGGGACCCGGCTCCTACAATGAGCAGTTCTTC. Encoded protein: CASSPWTSGGPGSYNEQFF.

Only one count was recorded for this clone. The V gene is TRBV25-1, the J gene TRBJ1-4; 8 bases map to TRBD1. This CDR3 has 15 amino acids. V lost 7 bases and J lost 7; bases outside the gene matches: 11. Per the germline V gene, CDR1 is MGHDK and CDR2 is SYGVNS. In nucleotides, the CDR3 is TGTGCCAGCACCACAGGGGGAACAGGGGGTGAAAAACTGTTTTTT. Its protein product is CASTTGGTGGEKLFF.

A single count supports this clone. In DNA, the CDR3 is TGCGCCAGCAGCCAAGTGCCCTCAGGGGGCGAGACCCAGTACTTC. Amino acids: CASSQVPSGGETQYF. The chain joins TRBV4-3 to TRBJ2-5; TRBD1 matches at 8 bases. CDR1 and CDR2 (germline): LGHNA, YSLEER. V was clipped by 1 base and J by 5 bases; unmatched bases: 6. CDR3 length: 15 amino acids.

The V call is TRBV7-9, the J call TRBJ2-7; D possibly corresponds to TRBD1 (6 bases). CDR3 length: 14 amino acids. V lost 5 bases to trimming and J lost 2 bases, with 13 bases between them. CDR1 is SEHNR, CDR2 FQNEAQ, per germline (reference sequence). The chain's CDR3 is CASSHRDVTYEQYF. CDR3 nucleotides: TGTGCCAGCAGCCACAGGGACGTCACCTACGAGCAGTACTTC.

This clone is classed as medium-sized (0.01 to 0.1%). The V call is TRBV5-1, the J call TRBJ1-2; no firm D call. The V gene's germline CDR1 is SGHRS and CDR2 YFSETQ. Trimming cost V 4 bases and J 2 bases, with 15 bases left between them. The CDR3 runs 15 residues. The CDR3 sequence is CASSPARAENYGYTF. The CDR3 coding sequence is TGCGCCAGCAGCCCGGCCAGAGCGGAGAACTATGGCTACACCTTC.

The chain employs TRBV5-1 and TRBJ2-1; a weak D match, TRBD2 (5 bases). The CDR3 has 15 amino acids. Germline V gene lookup returns CDR1 SGHRS and CDR2 YFSETQ. V lost 0 bases and J 0 bases, leaving 7 bases between the germline ends. The CDR3 nucleotides read TGCGCCAGCAGCTTGGGCCGGGACTCCTACAATGAGCAGTTCTTC. This translates into CASSLGRDSYNEQFF.

The V and J genes are TRBV19 and TRBJ2-7, with 9 bases identical to TRBD1. Germline CDR1 and CDR2: LNHDA and SQIVND (reference sequence). The CDR3 spans 16 residues. The V gene end was trimmed by 5 bases and the J gene end by 5 bases; junction bases not matched to a gene: 13. DNA for the CDR3: TGTGCCAGTAGTGGGATCGCCGGGACAGGGCATGACGAGCAGTACTTC. Protein sequence: CASSGIAGTGHDEQYF. Full variable domain (outside the CDR3, taken from reference TRBV19 and TRBJ2-7): DGGITQSPKYLFRKEGQNVTLSCEQNLNHDAMYWYRQDPGQGLRLIYYSQIVNDFQKGDIAEGYSVSREKKESFPLTVTSAQKNPTAFYLCASSGIAGTGHDEQYFGPGTRLTVT.

The rearrangement links TRBV5-1 to TRBJ2-2; 8 positions match TRBD1. Trimming cost V 4 bases and J 2 bases; bases outside gene matches: 10. The CDR3 loop spans 17 amino acids. The germline CDR1 and CDR2 sequences are SGHRS and YFSETQ. This CDR3 reads CASSALTGGSNTGELFF. In DNA, the CDR3 is TGCGCCAGCAGCGCCCTAACAGGGGGTAGTAACACCGGGGAGCTGTTTTTT.

This chain connects TRBV6-4 to TRBJ2-3; TRBD2 might be the D (5 bases). Between the trimmed V and J ends, which lost 6 bases and 0 bases, there was a span of 10 bases. The CDR3 extends over 14 amino acids. CDR1 and CDR2 (germline): MRHNA, SNTAGT. The CDR3 loop reads CASSRGGSTDTQYF. The CDR3, as DNA: TGTGCCAGCAGCCGGGGTGGGAGCACAGATACGCAGTATTTT.

The chain is built from TRBV29-1 and TRBJ2-6; the D gene is possibly TRBD1 (6 bases). Germline CDR1 is SQVTM and CDR2 is ANQGSEA. This CDR3 region has 15 residues. Trimming pared 7 bases from V and 0 bases from J, leaving 13 bases between. In DNA, the CDR3 is TGCAGCGCCAGGACAGTGGACTCTGGGGCCAACGTCCTGACTTTC. This sequence encodes CSARTVDSGANVLTF.

This sequence joins TRBV4-3 and TRBJ2-7, with D perhaps TRBD1 (6 bases). CDR1 and CDR2 (germline): LGHNA, YSLEER. The CDR3 consists of 13 residues. The V end was cut by 4 bases, the J end by 4 bases, with 11 bases between. CDR3 in amino acids: CASSLDRSYEQYF. The CDR3 region has the DNA TGCGCCAGCAGCCTTGACAGGTCTTACGAGCAGTACTTC.

The chain uses TRBV7-9 and TRBJ2-7; tentatively, D is TRBD2 (6 bases). The CDR3 has 14 amino acids. Trimming took off 4 bases at V and 5 bases at J, with 15 bases between the two ends. Germline CDR1 SEHNR, CDR2 FQNEAQ (reference sequence). The CDR3, as DNA: TGTGCCAGCAGCTCGTCCATGGGGGGAAACGAGCAGTACTTC. Its protein is CASSSSMGGNEQYF.

This clone was seen a handful of times. The chain recombines TRBV4-3 with TRBJ2-7; D is perhaps TRBD2 (5 bases). Trimming stripped 0 bases from V and 0 bases from J, with 12 bases between. This CDR3 contains 16 residues. Germline loops: CDR1 LGHNA, CDR2 YSLEER. CDR3 in DNA: TGCGCCAGCAGCCAAGATTTAGGTAGCGCCTCCTACGAGCAGTACTTC. Protein sequence: CASSQDLGSASYEQYF.

This clone was seen only once. J is TRBJ2-1 and V is TRBV10-3; TRBD2 is a possible D gene (6 bases). The V end was cut by 2 bases, the J end by 13 bases, with 15 bases between. Germline V gene lookup returns CDR1 ENHRY and CDR2 SYGVKD. The CDR3 totals 13 residues. The CDR3 protein is CAISEEPSGVQFF. CDR3 in DNA: TGTGCCATCAGTGAGGAACCGTCGGGGGTTCAGTTCTTC.